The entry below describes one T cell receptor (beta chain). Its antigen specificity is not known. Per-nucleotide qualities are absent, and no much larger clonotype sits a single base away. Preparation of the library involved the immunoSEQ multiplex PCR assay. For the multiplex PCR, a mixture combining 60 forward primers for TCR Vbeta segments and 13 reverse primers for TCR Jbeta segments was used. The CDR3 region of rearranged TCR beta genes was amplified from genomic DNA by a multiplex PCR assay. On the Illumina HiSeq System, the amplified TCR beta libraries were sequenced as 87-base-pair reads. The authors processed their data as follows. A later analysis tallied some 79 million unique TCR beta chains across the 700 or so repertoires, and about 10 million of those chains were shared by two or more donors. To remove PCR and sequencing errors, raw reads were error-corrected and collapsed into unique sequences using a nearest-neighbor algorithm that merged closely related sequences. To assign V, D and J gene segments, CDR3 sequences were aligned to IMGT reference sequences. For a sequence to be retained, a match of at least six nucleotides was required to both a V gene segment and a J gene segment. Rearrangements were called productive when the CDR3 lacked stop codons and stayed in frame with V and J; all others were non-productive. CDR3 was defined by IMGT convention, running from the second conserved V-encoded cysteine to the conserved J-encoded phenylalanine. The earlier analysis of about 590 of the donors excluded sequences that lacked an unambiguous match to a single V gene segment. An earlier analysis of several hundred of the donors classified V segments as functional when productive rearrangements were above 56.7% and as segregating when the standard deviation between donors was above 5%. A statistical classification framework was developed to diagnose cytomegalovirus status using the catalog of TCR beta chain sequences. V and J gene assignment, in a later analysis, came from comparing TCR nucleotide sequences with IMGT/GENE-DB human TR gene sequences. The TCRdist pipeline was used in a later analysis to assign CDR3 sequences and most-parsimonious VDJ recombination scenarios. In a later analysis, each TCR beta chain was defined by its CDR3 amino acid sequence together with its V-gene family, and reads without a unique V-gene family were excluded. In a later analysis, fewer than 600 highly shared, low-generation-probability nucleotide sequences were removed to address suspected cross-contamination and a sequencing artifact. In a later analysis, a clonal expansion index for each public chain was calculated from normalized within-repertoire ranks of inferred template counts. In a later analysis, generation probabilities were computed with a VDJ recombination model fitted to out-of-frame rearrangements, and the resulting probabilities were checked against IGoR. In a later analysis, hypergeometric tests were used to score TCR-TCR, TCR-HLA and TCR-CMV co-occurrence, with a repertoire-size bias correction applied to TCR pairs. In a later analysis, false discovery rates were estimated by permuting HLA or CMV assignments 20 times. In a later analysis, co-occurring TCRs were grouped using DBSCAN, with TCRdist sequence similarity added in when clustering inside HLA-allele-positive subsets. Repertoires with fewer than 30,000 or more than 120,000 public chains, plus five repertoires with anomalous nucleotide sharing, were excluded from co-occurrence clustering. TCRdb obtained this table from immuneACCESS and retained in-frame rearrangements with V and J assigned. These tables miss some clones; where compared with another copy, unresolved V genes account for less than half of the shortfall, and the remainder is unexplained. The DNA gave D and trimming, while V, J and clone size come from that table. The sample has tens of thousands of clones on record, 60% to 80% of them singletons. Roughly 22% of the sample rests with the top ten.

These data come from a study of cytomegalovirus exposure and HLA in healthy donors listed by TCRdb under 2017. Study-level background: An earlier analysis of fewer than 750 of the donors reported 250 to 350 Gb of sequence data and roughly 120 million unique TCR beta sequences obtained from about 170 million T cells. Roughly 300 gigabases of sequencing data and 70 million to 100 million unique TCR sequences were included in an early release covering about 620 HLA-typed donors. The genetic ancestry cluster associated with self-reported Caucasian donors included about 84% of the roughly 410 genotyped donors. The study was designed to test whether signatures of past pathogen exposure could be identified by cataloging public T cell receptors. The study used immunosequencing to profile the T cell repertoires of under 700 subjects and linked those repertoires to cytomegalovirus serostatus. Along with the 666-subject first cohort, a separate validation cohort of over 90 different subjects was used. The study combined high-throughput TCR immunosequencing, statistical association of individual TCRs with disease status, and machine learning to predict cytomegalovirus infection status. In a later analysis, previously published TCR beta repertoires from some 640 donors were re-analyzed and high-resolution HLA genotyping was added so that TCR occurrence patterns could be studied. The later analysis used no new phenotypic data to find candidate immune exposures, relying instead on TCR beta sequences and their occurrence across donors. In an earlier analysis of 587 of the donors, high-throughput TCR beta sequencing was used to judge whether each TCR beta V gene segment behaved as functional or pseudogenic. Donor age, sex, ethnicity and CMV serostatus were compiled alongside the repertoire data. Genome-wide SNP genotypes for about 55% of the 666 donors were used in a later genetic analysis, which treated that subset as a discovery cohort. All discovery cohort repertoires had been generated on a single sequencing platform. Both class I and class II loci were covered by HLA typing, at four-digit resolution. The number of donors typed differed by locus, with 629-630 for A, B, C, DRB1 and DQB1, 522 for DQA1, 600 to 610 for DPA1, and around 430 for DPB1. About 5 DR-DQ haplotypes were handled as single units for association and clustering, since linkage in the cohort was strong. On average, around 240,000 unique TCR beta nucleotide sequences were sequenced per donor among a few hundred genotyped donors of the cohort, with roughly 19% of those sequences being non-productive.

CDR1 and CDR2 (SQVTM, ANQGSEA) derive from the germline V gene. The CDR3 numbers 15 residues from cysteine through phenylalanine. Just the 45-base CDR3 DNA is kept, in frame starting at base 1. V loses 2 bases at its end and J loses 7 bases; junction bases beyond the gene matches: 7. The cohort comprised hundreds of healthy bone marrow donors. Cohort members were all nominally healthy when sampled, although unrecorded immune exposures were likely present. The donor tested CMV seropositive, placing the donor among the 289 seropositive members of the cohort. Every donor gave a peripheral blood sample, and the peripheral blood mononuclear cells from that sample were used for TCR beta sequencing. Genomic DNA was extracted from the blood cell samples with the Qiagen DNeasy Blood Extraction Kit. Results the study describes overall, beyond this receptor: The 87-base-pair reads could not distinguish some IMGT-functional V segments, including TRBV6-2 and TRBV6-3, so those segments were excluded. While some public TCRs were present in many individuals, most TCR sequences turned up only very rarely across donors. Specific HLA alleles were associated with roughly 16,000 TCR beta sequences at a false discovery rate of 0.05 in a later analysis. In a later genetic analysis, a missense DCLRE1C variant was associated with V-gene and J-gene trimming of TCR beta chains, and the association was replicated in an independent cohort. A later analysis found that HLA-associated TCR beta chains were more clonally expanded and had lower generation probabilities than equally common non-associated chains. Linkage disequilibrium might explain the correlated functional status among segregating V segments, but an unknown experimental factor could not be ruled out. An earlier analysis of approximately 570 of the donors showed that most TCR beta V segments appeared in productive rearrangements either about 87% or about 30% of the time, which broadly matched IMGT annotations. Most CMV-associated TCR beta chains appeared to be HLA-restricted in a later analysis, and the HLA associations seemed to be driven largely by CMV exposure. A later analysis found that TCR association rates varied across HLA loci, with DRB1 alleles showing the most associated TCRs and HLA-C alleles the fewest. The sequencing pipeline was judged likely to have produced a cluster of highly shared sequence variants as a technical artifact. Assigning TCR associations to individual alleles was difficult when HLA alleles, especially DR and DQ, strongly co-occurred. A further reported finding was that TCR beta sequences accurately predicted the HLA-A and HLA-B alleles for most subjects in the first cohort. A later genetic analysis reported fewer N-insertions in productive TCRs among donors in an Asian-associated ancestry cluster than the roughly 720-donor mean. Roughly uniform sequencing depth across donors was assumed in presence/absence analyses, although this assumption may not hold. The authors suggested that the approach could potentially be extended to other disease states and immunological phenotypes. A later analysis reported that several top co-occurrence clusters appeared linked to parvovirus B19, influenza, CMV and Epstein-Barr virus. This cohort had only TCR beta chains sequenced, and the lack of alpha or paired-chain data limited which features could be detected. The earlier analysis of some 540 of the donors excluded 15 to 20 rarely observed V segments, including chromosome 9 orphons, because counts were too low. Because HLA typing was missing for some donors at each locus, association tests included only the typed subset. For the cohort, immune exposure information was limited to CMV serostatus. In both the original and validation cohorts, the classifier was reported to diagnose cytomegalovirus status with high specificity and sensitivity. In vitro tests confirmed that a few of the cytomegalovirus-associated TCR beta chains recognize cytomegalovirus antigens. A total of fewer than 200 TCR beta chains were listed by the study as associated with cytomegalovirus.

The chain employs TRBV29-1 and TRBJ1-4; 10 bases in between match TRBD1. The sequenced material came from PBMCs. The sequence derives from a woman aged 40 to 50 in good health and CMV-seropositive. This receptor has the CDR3 CSVESRDRGPEKLFF. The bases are TGCAGCGTTGAATCGAGAGACAGGGGGCCTGAAAAACTGTTTTTT.